Following are 29 T cell receptor beta chains from one sample sequenced in a study of T cell responses to AZD1222 COVID-19 vaccine. The method was immunoSEQ multiplex PCR; TCRdb's version includes in-frame clones alone and lacks a portion of them. The sample records approximately 200,000 clones, approximately 90% being singletons. Sequencing was performed on peripheral blood, taken 28 days after the second AZD1222 dose. Every receptor here comes from an adult who received the AZD1222 COVID-19 vaccine.

V gene TRBV10-2 combines with J gene TRBJ2-6, with TRBD2 matching 7 bases. This CDR3 has 17 amino acids. Germline loops: CDR1 WSHSY, CDR2 SAAADI. The V segment lost 4 bases and the J segment 0 bases; nucleotides outside the gene matches: 6. This chain's CDR3 is CASSGPSGYSGANVLTF. In DNA, the CDR3 is TGCGCCAGCAGTGGACCTAGCGGTTACTCTGGGGCCAACGTCCTGACTTTC.

V gene TRBV7-2 combines with J gene TRBJ1-3; a possible D gene is TRBD1 (6 bases). The germline V and J ends were trimmed by 4 bases and 3 bases, with 22 bases remaining between them. Germline values: CDR1 SGHTA, CDR2 FQGNSA. The CDR3 consists of 18 residues. The CDR3 here is CASSSPPGGGRVGNTIYF. In DNA form, the CDR3 reads TGTGCCAGCAGCTCCCCCCCTGGGGGGGGCAGAGTTGGAAACACCATATATTTT.

This clone has only one observation. The V gene is TRBV7-9, the J gene TRBJ1-2; TRBD1 matches 9 bases. Germline CDR1 SEHNR, CDR2 FQNEAQ (reference sequence). V was pared by 9 bases and J by 3 bases, with 14 bases of the junction left unmatched. The CDR3 spans 16 residues. The CDR3 region has the DNA TGTGCCAGTCAGCCCCCAACGACAGGGGGGGACTATGGCTACACCTTC. Translating gives CASQPPTTGGDYGYTF.

The V call is TRBV27, the J call TRBJ1-1; possibly TRBD1 for D (5 bases). In germline, CDR1 is MNHEY, CDR2 SMNVEV (reference sequence). The ends were cut back, 7 bases at V and 1 base at J, with 10 bases in the middle. CDR3 length: 13 residues. The CDR3 is CASKSGQNTEAFF. For the CDR3, the DNA is TGTGCCAGCAAATCCGGACAGAACACTGAAGCTTTCTTT.

CDR3 sequence: CASPIPYEQYF. The CDR3 nucleotides are TGTGCCAGCCCCATCCCCTACGAGCAGTACTTC. The rearrangement links TRBV14 to TRBJ2-7, with unresolved D. There are 11 residues in the CDR3. Germline CDR1 is SGHDN and CDR2 is FVKESK. V was shortened by 8 bases and J by 2 bases, with 7 bases between the two germline ends.

The V and J genes are TRBV6-5 and TRBJ1-3, with D tentatively TRBD1 (5 bases). This CDR3 comprises 15 residues. Trimming removed 3 bases from V and 4 bases from J, with 13 bases in between. Germline CDR1 and CDR2: MNHEY and SVGAGI. The CDR3 here is CASSYRGRGGNTIYF. CDR3 DNA: TGTGCCAGCAGTTATCGCGGTAGGGGAGGAAACACCATATATTTT.

The chain couples TRBV10-1 to TRBJ2-3; the match to TRBD2 covers 14 bases. There are 17 residues in the CDR3. Germline CDR1 reads WNHNN; CDR2 reads SYGVQD (reference sequence). V lost 6 bases to trimming and J lost 2 bases; unmatched junction nucleotides: 7. CDR3 DNA sequence: TGCGCCAGCAGCCGGAGGACTAGCGGGAGGAACACAGATACGCAGTATTTT. Its protein is CASSRRTSGRNTDTQYF.

The rearrangement joins TRBV11-2 to TRBJ1-3; the D is unclear. Germline-derived CDR1 and CDR2 are SGHAT and FQNNGV. V lost 1 base, J lost 0 bases, and 10 bases lay in between. This CDR3 has 16 amino acids. The CDR3 nucleotides read TGTGCCAGCAGCTTAGCCGCCACGAGCTCTGGAAACACCATATATTTT. Residues: CASSLAATSSGNTIYF.

This chain links TRBV27 with TRBJ1-5; 8 nucleotides line up with TRBD1. The CDR3 sequence is 14 residues long. Germline V lookup: CDR1 MNHEY, CDR2 SMNVEV (reference sequence). With V trimmed by 4 bases and J by 5 bases, 4 bases remained unmatched. The CDR3 DNA reads as TGTGCCAGCAGTTGGACAGGGAGGGATCAGCCCCAGCATTTT. As protein: CASSWTGRDQPQHF.

The chain recombines TRBV10-2 with TRBJ1-2; D remains ambiguous. This CDR3 region has 16 residues. The ends were cut back, 0 bases at V and 1 base at J, with 12 bases in the middle. Germline V gene data show CDR1 as WSHSY and CDR2 as SAAADI. The CDR3 bases are TGCGCCAGCAGTGAGTCGAAAGGCAGCCTTAACTATGGCTACACCTTC. Amino acid sequence: CASSESKGSLNYGYTF.

The chain has TRBV10-1 and TRBJ2-3; maybe TRBD2 (5 bases). The V and J ends lost 2 bases and 8 bases respectively, with 14 bases between them. Germline values: CDR1 WNHNN, CDR2 SYGVQD (reference sequence). CDR3 length equals 14 residues. The CDR3 protein is CASSERLAAFTQYF. CDR3 coding DNA: TGCGCCAGCAGTGAGCGGCTAGCAGCGTTTACGCAGTATTTT.

Written as DNA, the CDR3 is TGTGCCAGCAGCTCCCGACAGGTCCAAGAGACCCAGTACTTC. It specifies CASSSRQVQETQYF. The V and J genes are TRBV11-1 and TRBJ2-5; possible D gene TRBD1, 6 bases. With 4 bases removed from V and 1 base from J, the gap between germline ends came to 10 bases. The CDR3 is 14 residues long. Per the germline V gene, CDR1 is SGHAT and CDR2 is FQDESV (reference sequence).

CDR3 residues: CASSLEATGLGYTF. The CDR3 nucleotides are TGTGCCAGCAGCTTAGAAGCGACAGGGCTAGGCTACACCTTC. The chain joins TRBV7-2 to TRBJ1-2, with 7 positions matching TRBD1. The germline V gene has CDR1 SGHTA and CDR2 FQGNSA. Trimming cost V 1 base and J 8 bases; bases outside gene matches: 7. The length of the CDR3 is 14 residues. The variable domain in full, with the rest retrieved from reference TRBV7-2 and TRBJ1-2, is GAGVSQSPSNKVTEKGKDVELRCDPISGHTALYWYRQSLGQGLEFLIYFQGNSAPDKSGLPSDRFSAERTGGSVSTLTIQRTQQEDSAVYLCASSLEATGLGYTFGSGTRLTVV.

J is TRBJ1-1 and V is TRBV19, with D unresolved. V was cut by 9 bases and J by 1 base, with 15 bases left in between. Germline V gives CDR1 LNHDA, CDR2 SQIVND (reference sequence). The length of the CDR3 is 14 residues. The CDR3 coding sequence is TGTGCCAGCAAAGTCGGAGGGCCGAACACTGAAGCTTTCTTT. It specifies CASKVGGPNTEAFF.

The chain carries TRBV5-1 and TRBJ1-6; D uncertain. This CDR3 region has 16 residues. From germline, CDR1 is SGHRS and CDR2 YFSETQ. Trimming took off 4 bases at V and 3 bases at J, with 14 bases between the two ends. The CDR3 region is CASSPVRLNYNSPLHF. CDR3 coding DNA: TGCGCCAGCAGCCCCGTAAGACTAAACTATAATTCACCCCTCCACTTT.

The gene calls are TRBV28 and TRBJ2-7, with 8 positions matching TRBD1. Germline CDR1 is MDHEN and CDR2 is SYDVKM. V shed 3 bases and J 2 bases; nucleotides not matched to a gene: 3. This CDR3 spans 14 amino acids. CDR3 DNA: TGTGCCAGCAGTTTGGACAGGGCCCCCTACGAGCAGTACTTC. Residues: CASSLDRAPYEQYF. Complete variable domain (other parts from reference TRBV28 and TRBJ2-7): DVKVTQSSRYLVKRTGEKVFLECVQDMDHENMFWYRQDPGLGLRLIYFSYDVKMKEKGDIPEGYSVSREKKERFSLILESASTNQTSMYLCASSLDRAPYEQYFGPGTRLTVT.

The V call is TRBV4-1, the J call TRBJ2-7; 13 bases fit TRBD2. Germline CDR1 MGHRA, CDR2 YSYEKL. The J segment lost 5 bases and the V segment lost 4 bases, leaving 11 bases of the junction unmatched. The CDR3 spans 17 residues. The CDR3 DNA reads as TGCGCCAGCAGCCCGGGACTAGCGGGACCCCTACGACACGAGCAGTACTTC. Translation: CASSPGLAGPLRHEQYF.

The genes are TRBV6-5 and TRBJ1-1; no clear D. Germline V gene lookup returns CDR1 MNHEY and CDR2 SVGAGI. V shed 2 bases and J shed 14 bases, with 21 bases lying between them. This CDR3 region has 14 residues. The CDR3: CASSYSPGLNSAFF. DNA of the CDR3: TGTGCCAGCAGTTACAGCCCCGGGCTCAACTCAGCCTTCTTT.

The chain combines TRBV5-5 with TRBJ2-7, with 9 bases matching TRBD2. V lost 1 base to trimming and J lost 0 bases; unmatched junction nucleotides: 2. CDR1 and CDR2 from the germline V gene are SGHKS and YYEKEE (reference sequence). This CDR3 has 15 amino acids. CDR3 sequence: CASSLLREGSYEQYF. The CDR3 DNA sequence: TGTGCCAGCAGCTTGTTGCGGGAGGGCTCCTACGAGCAGTACTTC.

The chain combines TRBV30 with TRBJ1-2; no clear D gene. In germline, CDR1 is GTSNPN, CDR2 SVGIG (reference sequence). The CDR3 is 13 amino acids. Trimming pared 2 bases from V and 2 bases from J, leaving 9 bases between. This chain's CDR3 is CAWSSTTNYGYTF. DNA of the CDR3: TGTGCCTGGAGTTCCACGACAAACTATGGCTACACCTTC.

This clone was found a few times. The V gene is TRBV19, the J gene TRBJ2-1; D is perhaps TRBD1 (5 bases). The CDR3 totals 13 residues. V was clipped by 7 bases and J by 2 bases, with 9 bases between them. Per the germline V gene, CDR1 is LNHDA and CDR2 is SQIVND (reference sequence). This chain's CDR3 is CASTQGAYNEQFF. Written as DNA, the CDR3 is TGTGCCAGTACGCAGGGTGCCTACAATGAGCAGTTCTTC. Supplemented by reference TRBV19 and TRBJ2-1, the full variable domain reads DGGITQSPKYLFRKEGQNVTLSCEQNLNHDAMYWYRQDPGQGLRLIYYSQIVNDFQKGDIAEGYSVSREKKESFPLTVTSAQKNPTAFYLCASTQGAYNEQFFGPGTRLTVL.

The rearrangement uses TRBV29-1 and TRBJ1-1; no firm D call. Per the germline V gene, CDR1 is SQVTM and CDR2 is ANQGSEA. V was clipped by 5 bases and J by 1 base, with 11 bases between them. There are 13 residues in the CDR3. CDR3 sequence (DNA): TGCAGCGTTTCAGACGGGAAGAACACTGAAGCTTTCTTT. Translated: CSVSDGKNTEAFF.

The gene calls are TRBV9 and TRBJ1-6; D unresolved. The CDR3 is 15 residues long. V shed 3 bases and J shed 9 bases, with 16 bases lying between them. The V gene's germline CDR1 is SGDLS and CDR2 YYNGEE. The CDR3 protein is CASSDRGHPASPLHF. CDR3 bases: TGTGCCAGCAGCGATCGTGGGCACCCGGCTTCACCCCTCCACTTT.

The V call is TRBV20-1, the J call TRBJ1-1; D unclear. Germline CDR1 and CDR2: DFQATT and SNEGSKA (reference sequence). The CDR3 contains 11 residues. The CDR3 sequence is CSATVSTEAFF. The DNA of the CDR3 is TGCAGCGCCACTGTGTCAACTGAAGCTTTCTTT.

V usage is TRBV18 and J usage is TRBJ2-7, with D unresolved. Germline V gene data show CDR1 as KGHSH and CDR2 as LQKENI. The CDR3 has 12 amino acids. The V end was cut by 1 base, the J end by 7 bases, with 8 bases between. The CDR3 DNA reads TGTGCCAGCTCACCACAGACGCGAGAGCAGTACTTC. It specifies CASSPQTREQYF.

CDR3 residues: CASSGQVGGNIQYF. The CDR3 nucleotides are TGTGCCAGCAGCGGTCAAGTGGGAGGAAACATTCAGTACTTC. J is TRBJ2-4 and V is TRBV7-2; tentatively, D is TRBD2 (6 bases). The CDR3 has 14 amino acids. Germline V gene lookup returns CDR1 SGHTA and CDR2 FQGNSA. Between the trimmed V and J ends, which lost 5 bases and 6 bases, there was a span of 14 bases.

This clone is a singleton in its sample. The chain is built from TRBV24-1 and TRBJ2-2, with TRBD1 identical over 9 bases. CDR1 KGHDR and CDR2 SFDVKD come from the germline V gene. With 7 bases clipped from V and 6 bases from J, the junction kept 8 bases outside the gene matches. The CDR3 contains 15 residues. DNA for the CDR3: TGTGCCACCAGCGAAAACAGGGGGCAGGCCGGGGAGCTGTTTTTT. Translating gives CATSENRGQAGELFF.

The V call is TRBV5-1, the J call TRBJ2-7, with TRBD2 identical over 8 bases. Trimming removed 0 bases from V and 3 bases from J; junction bases left unmatched: 5. Germline V CDR1 and CDR2: SGHRS, YFSETQ. The CDR3 sequence is 15 residues long. The CDR3 reads CASSLASGLGYEQYF. The DNA for the CDR3 is TGCGCCAGCAGCTTGGCTTCGGGACTAGGCTACGAGCAGTACTTC.

J is TRBJ1-5 and V is TRBV28; 7 bases are shared with TRBD1. Looked up from germline, CDR1 is MDHEN and CDR2 is SYDVKM. V shed 6 bases, J shed 7 bases, and the junction held 9 bases outside the gene matches. The length of the CDR3 is 14 residues. The CDR3 here is CASSQGGMGQPQHF. CDR3 in DNA: TGTGCCAGCAGCCAGGGGGGGATGGGGCAGCCCCAGCATTTT.